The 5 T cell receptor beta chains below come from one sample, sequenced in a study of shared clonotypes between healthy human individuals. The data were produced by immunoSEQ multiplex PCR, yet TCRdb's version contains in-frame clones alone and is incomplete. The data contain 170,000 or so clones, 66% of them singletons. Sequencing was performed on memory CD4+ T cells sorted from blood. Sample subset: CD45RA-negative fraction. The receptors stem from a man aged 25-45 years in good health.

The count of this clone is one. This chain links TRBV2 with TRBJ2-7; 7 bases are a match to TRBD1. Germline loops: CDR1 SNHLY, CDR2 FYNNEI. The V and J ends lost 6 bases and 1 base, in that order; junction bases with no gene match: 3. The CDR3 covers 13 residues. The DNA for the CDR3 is TGTGCCAGCAGCGGGACAGCTTCCTACGAGCAGTACTTC. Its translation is CASSGTASYEQYF.

The CDR3 nucleotides are TGTGCCAGCAGTGTAGCGGGAGGTCTTGTTGAGCAGTTCTTC. It yields the protein CASSVAGGLVEQFF. The gene calls are TRBV25-1 and TRBJ2-1; TRBD2 agrees at 10 bases. The CDR3 runs 14 residues. The germline gives CDR1 MGHDK, CDR2 SYGVNS. Unmatched junction bases numbered 6, after V lost 4 bases and J lost 9 bases.

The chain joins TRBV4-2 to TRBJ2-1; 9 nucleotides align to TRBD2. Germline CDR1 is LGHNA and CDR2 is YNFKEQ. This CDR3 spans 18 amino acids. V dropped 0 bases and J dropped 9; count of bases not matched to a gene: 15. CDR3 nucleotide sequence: TGTGCCAGCAGCCAAGATTTGGCTAGCGGGACCGTTCTATTTGAGCAGTTCTTC. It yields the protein CASSQDLASGTVLFEQFF.

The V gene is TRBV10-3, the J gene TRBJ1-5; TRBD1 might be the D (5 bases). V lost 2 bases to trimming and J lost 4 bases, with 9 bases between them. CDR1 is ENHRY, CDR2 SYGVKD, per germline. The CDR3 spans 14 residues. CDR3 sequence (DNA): TGTGCCATCAGTGAGGACAGCAATAATCAGCCCCAGCATTTT. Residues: CAISEDSNNQPQHF.

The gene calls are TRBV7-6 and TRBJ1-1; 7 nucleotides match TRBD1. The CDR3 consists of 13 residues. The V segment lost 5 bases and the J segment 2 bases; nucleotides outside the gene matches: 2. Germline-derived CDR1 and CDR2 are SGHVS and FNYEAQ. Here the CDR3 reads CASSRDSNTEAFF. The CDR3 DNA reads TGTGCCAGCAGCCGGGACAGTAACACTGAAGCTTTCTTT.